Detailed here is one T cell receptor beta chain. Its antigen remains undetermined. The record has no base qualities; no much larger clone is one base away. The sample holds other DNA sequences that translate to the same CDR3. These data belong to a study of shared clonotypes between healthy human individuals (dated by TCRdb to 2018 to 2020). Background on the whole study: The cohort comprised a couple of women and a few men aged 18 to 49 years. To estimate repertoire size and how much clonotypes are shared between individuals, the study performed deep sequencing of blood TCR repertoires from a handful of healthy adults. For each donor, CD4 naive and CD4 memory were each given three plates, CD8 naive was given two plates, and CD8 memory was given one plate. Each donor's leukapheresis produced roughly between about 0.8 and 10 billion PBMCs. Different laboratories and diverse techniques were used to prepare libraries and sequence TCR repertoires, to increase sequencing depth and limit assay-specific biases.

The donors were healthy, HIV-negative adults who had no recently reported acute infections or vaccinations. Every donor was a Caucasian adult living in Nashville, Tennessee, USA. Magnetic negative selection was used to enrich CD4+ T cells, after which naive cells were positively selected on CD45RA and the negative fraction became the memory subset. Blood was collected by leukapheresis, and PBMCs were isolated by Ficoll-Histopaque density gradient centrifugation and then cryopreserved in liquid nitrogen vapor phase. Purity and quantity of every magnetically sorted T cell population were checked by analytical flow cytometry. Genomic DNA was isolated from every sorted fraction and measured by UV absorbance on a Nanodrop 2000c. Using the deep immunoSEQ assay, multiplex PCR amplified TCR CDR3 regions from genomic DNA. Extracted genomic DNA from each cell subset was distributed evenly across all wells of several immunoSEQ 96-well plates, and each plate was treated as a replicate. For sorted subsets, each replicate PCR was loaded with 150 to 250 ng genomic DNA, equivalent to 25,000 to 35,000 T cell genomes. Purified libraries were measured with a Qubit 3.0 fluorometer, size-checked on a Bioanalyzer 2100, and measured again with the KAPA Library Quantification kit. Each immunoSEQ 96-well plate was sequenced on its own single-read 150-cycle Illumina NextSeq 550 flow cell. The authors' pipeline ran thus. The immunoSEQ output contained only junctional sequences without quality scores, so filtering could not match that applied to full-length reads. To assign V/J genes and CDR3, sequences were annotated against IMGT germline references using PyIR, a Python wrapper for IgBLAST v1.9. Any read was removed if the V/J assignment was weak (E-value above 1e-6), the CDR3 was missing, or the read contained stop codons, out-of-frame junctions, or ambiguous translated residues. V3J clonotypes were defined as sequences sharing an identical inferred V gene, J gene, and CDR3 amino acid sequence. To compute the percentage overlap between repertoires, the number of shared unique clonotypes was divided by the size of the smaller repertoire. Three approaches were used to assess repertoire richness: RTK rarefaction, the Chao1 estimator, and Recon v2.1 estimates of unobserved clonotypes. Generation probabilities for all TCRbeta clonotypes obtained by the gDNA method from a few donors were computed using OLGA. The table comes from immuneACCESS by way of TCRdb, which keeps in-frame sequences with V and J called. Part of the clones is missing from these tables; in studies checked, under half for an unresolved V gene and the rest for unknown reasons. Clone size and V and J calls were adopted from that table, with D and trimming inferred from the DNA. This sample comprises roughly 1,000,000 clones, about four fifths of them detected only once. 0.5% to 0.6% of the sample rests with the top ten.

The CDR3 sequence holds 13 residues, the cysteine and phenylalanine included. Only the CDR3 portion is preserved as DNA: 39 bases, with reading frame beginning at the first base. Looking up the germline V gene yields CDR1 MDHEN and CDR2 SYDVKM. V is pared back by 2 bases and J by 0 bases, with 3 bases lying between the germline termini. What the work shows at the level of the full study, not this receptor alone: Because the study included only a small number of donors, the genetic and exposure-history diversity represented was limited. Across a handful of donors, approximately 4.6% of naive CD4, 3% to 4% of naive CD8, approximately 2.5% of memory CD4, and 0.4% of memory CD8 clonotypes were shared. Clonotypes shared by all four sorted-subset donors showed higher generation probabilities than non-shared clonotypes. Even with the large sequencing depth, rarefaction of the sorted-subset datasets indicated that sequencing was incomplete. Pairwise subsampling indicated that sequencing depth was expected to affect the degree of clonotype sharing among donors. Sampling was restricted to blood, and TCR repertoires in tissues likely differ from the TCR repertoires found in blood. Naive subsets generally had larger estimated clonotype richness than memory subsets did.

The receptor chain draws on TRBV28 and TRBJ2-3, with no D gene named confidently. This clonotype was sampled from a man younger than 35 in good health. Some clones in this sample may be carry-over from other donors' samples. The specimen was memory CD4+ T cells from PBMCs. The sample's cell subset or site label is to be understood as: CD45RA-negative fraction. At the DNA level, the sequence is TGTGCCAGCAGTTTAGGGAGCACAGATACGCAGTATTTT. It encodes CASSLGSTDTQYF. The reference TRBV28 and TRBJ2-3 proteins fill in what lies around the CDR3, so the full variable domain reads DVKVTQSSRYLVKRTGEKVFLECVQDMDHENMFWYRQDPGLGLRLIYFSYDVKMKEKGDIPEGYSVSREKKERFSLILESASTNQTSMYLCASSLGSTDTQYFGPGTRLTVL.